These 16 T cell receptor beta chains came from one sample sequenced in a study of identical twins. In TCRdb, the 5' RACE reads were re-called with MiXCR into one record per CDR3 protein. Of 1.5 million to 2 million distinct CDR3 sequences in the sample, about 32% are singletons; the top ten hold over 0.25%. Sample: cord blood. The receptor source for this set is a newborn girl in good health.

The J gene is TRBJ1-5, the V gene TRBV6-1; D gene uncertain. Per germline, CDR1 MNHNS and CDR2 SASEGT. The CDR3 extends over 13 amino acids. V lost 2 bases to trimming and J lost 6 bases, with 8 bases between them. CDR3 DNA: TGTGCCAGCAGTGAAATGTTGAGTCAGCCCCAGCATTTT. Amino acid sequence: CASSEMLSQPQHF.

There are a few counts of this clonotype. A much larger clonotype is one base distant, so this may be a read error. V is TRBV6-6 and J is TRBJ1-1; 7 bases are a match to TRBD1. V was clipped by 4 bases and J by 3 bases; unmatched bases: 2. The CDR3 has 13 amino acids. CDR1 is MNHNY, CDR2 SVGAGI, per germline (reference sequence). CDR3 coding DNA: TGTGCCAGCAGTTGGGGACAGTACACTGAAGCTTTCTTT. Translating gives CASSWGQYTEAFF.

CDR3 in amino acids: CASSPPGTIQPQHF. The CDR3 nucleotides read TGTGCCAGCAGCCCCCCCGGGACGATTCAGCCCCAGCATTTT. This chain connects TRBV7-2 to TRBJ1-5; weak D call: TRBD1 (5 bases). The CDR3 is 14 amino acids. V was trimmed by 5 bases and J by 6 bases, leaving 14 bases between them. The germline CDR1 and CDR2 sequences are SGHTA and FQGNSA.

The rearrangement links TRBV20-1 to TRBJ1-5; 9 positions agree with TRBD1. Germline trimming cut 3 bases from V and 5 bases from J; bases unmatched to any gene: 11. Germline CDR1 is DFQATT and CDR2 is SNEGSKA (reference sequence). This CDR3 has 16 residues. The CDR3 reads CSASDTGQGRYQPQHF. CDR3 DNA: TGCAGTGCTAGCGATACTGGACAGGGGAGATATCAGCCCCAGCATTTT.

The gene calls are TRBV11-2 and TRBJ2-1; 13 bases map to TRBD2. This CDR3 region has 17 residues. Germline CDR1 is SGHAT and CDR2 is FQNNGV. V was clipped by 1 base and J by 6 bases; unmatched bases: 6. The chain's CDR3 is CASSLVGLAGVGNEQFF. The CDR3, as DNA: TGTGCCAGCAGCTTAGTCGGACTAGCGGGAGTGGGCAATGAGCAGTTCTTC.

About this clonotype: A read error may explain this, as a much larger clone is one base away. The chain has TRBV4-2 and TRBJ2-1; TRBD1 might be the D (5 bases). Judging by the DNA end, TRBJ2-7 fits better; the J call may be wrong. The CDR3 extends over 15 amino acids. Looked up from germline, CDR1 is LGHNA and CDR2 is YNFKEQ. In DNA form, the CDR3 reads TGTGCCAGCAGCCAAGAGTCAGGGTCCTACAATGAGCAGTACTTC. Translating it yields CASSQESGSYNEQYF.

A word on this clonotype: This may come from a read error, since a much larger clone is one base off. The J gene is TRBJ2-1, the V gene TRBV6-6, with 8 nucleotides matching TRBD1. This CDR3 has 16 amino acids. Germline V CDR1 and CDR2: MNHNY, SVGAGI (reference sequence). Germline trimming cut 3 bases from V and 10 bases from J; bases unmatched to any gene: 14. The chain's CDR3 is CASSYGDRLISYEQFF. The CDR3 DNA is TGTGCCAGCAGTTATGGGGACAGGCTCATTTCCTACGAGCAGTTCTTC.

CDR3: CAIGQGGGTDTQYF. The CDR3 DNA reads as TGTGCCATCGGACAGGGTGGGGGCACAGATACGCAGTATTTT. The V call is TRBV2, the J call TRBJ2-3, with 8 bases identical to TRBD1. The CDR3 sequence is 14 residues long. Germline V gene lookup returns CDR1 SNHLY and CDR2 FYNNEI. Germline trimming cut 10 bases from V and 1 base from J; bases unmatched to any gene: 7.

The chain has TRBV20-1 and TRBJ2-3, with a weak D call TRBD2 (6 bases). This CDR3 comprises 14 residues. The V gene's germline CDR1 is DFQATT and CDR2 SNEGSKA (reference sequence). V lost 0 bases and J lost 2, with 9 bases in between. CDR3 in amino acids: CSARERGPTDTQYF. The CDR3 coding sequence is TGCAGTGCTAGAGAGCGGGGCCCCACAGATACGCAGTATTTT.

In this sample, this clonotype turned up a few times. In DNA form, the CDR3 reads TGTGCCGCCCACAGGGGGCAATACAATGAGCAGTTCTTC. Translation: CAAHRGQYNEQFF. The chain recombines TRBV2 with TRBJ2-1, with TRBD1 identical over 9 bases. CDR3 size: 13 residues. J was trimmed by 4 bases and V by 11 bases; bases with no gene match: 6. Germline CDR1 SNHLY, CDR2 FYNNEI.

This chain's CDR3 is CASRKGQGDNEQYF. In DNA, the CDR3 is TGTGCCAGCAGAAAAGGACAGGGGGACAATGAGCAGTACTTC. The J gene is TRBJ2-7, the V gene TRBV7-8; the match to TRBD1 covers 10 bases. This CDR3 has 14 amino acids. Germline trimming cut 6 bases from V and 7 bases from J; bases unmatched to any gene: 9. Germline CDR1 is SGHVS and CDR2 is FQNEAQ.

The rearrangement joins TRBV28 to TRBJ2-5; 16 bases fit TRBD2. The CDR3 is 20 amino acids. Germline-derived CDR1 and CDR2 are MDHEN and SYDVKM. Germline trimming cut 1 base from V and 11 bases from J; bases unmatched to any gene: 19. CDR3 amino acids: CASSLYNPGLAGGPRVEQYF. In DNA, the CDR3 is TGTGCCAGCAGTTTATACAACCCGGGACTAGCGGGAGGGCCACGGGTTGAACAGTACTTC.

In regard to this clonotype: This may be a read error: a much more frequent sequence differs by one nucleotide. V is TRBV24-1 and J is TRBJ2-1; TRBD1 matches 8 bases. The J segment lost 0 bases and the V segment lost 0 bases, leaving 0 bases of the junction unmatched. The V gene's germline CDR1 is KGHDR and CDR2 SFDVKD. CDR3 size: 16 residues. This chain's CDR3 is CATSDLGTGSYNEQFF. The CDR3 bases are TGTGCCACCAGTGATTTGGGGACAGGCTCCTACAATGAGCAGTTCTTC.

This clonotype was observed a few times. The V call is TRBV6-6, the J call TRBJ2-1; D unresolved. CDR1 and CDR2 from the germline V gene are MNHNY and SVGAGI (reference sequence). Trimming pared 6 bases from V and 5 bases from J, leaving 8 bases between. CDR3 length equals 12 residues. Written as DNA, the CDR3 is TGTGCCAGCAGAATTGGACACAATGAGCAGTTCTTC. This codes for CASRIGHNEQFF.

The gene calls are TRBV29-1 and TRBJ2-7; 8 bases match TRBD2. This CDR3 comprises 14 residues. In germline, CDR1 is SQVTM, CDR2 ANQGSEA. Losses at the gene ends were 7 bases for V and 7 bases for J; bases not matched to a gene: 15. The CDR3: CSASGLASYNEQYF. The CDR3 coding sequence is TGCAGCGCATCCGGACTAGCCTCCTACAATGAGCAGTACTTC.

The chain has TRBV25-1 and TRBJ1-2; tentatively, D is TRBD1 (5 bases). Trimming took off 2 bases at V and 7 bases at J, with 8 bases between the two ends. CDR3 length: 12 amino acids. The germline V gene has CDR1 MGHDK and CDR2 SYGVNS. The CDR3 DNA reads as TGTGCCAGCAGTGAAAGGGGTATTGGCTACACCTTC. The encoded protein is CASSERGIGYTF.